The T cell receptor (beta chain) under discussion was sequenced for a study of blood T cells in healthy people across ages. Study-wide results and limits: Greater diversity and more naive CD4+ cells were seen in long-lived donors than in aged donors.

In regard to this clonotype: Its target is not known.

CDR3 length: 14 amino acids. V lost 4 bases, J lost 7 bases, and 15 bases lay in between. Germline CDR1 SGHRS, CDR2 YFSETQ. PCR was performed a second time for roughly 6 to 12 cycles using a sample-barcoded 5' primer and a J-beta primer mix. A template-switch adaptor containing 12 random nucleotides labeled each cDNA molecule. In TCRdb, the 5' RACE reads were re-called with MiXCR into one record per CDR3 protein. This sample has 650,000 to 1,000,000 distinct CDR3 sequences, with 35% to 40% found just once. The chain has TRBV5-1 and TRBJ2-1, with D possibly matching TRBD1 (5 bases). Sequenced sample: blood. The sequence was collected from a man aged 18 to 30 in good health. CDR3 sequence (DNA): TGCGCCAGCAGCCCCGGCATGACAGCTAATGAGCAGTTCTTC. Encoded protein: CASSPGMTANEQFF.